This is a list of T cell receptor beta chains from one sample in a study of glioma-infiltrating T cells. TCRdb processed the multiplex PCR reads anew with MiXCR; each CDR3 protein has one entry. The sample has about 130,000 distinct CDR3 sequences; 20% to 25% are singletons. The sample comprised glioma tissue, nonneoplastic brain tissue, or PBMCs (not recorded which). The origin of the receptors is a human donor with low-grade glioma or glioblastoma, undergoing nonglioma brain surgery, or in good health (not recorded which). CDR3s include the opening cysteine and the closing phenylalanine or tryptophan. D genes are given only for firm matches. Size is stated for part of the rows, as once, few or many counts, or as a class when the clone is expanded.

CDR3aa,abundance,v_gene,j_gene,d_gene
CSAPYGYQETQYF,.,TRBV20-1,TRBJ2-5,.
CASTDQGAGANVLTF,.,TRBV6-1,TRBJ2-6,TRBD1
CASSRSTATNEKLFF,few,TRBV28,TRBJ1-4,.
CSARDIGAGTDTQYF,many,TRBV20-1,TRBJ2-3,.
CASSAEVNTEAFF,few,TRBV18,TRBJ1-1,.
CASSQGGGVDNQPQHF,few,TRBV14,TRBJ1-5,.
CATSGGRGGADTQYF,many,TRBV15,TRBJ2-3,.
CASSGGGRDEQFF,many,TRBV7-2,TRBJ2-1,.
CASSLEGPNYGYTF,.,TRBV12-3/TRBV12-4,TRBJ1-2,.
CSAPSAGAEETQYF,many,TRBV20-1,TRBJ2-5,.
CASSQFGEDTEAFF,few,TRBV3-1,TRBJ1-1,.
CASRQARDREGELFF,few,TRBV2,TRBJ2-2,.
CASSQDRWTGGDMNTEAFF,.,TRBV14,TRBJ1-1,TRBD1
CASQAWGSPYNEQFF,few,TRBV7-9,TRBJ2-1,.
CASSRTGTNTEAFF,many,TRBV19,TRBJ1-1,.
CATSRDLAGGQNEQFF,.,TRBV15,TRBJ2-1,TRBD2
CSASLPNTGELFF,many,TRBV20-1,TRBJ2-2,.
CASRDTGPFDGYTF,few,TRBV6-1,TRBJ1-2,.
CATSDLHVGGGYTF,.,TRBV24-1,TRBJ1-2,.
CASGTAANTEAFF,.,TRBV5-6,TRBJ1-1,TRBD1
CASSTGTTSNQPQHF,.,TRBV7-9,TRBJ1-5,.
CASSGTSGQETQYF,many,TRBV27,TRBJ2-5,TRBD2
CASSQLLAGLPDTQYF,many,TRBV27,TRBJ2-3,TRBD2
CASSLRRLGDFHEQFF,few,TRBV3-1,TRBJ2-1,.
CASSLDRANTEAFF,many,TRBV7-3,TRBJ1-1,TRBD1
CASRDRVTYSGANVLTF,few,TRBV12-3/TRBV12-4,TRBJ2-6,.
CASSIRQGISGSNQPQHF,.,TRBV19,TRBJ1-5,TRBD1
CASSAKLMNTEAFF,.,TRBV9,TRBJ1-1,.
CASSRRGGMETQYF,.,TRBV7-7,TRBJ2-5,.
CASSTPTGLEQFF,few,TRBV7-2,TRBJ2-1,TRBD1
CASLGADTQYF,.,TRBV7-9,TRBJ2-3,.
CASSHSGGVRNTDTQYF,.,TRBV14,TRBJ2-3,.
CSASGGPNYGYTF,.,TRBV20-1,TRBJ1-2,.
CASSPGLAALNIQYF,.,TRBV7-9,TRBJ2-4,TRBD2
CASSHGTPNTEAFF,few,TRBV19,TRBJ1-1,.
CSASGSGGYTDTQYF,many,TRBV20-1,TRBJ2-3,TRBD2
CSAREDGTGFSGNTIYF,.,TRBV20-1,TRBJ1-3,TRBD1
CASSEGAYISNQPQHF,.,TRBV2,TRBJ1-5,.
CASSLTGSLNYGYTF,.,TRBV2,TRBJ1-2,TRBD1
CAISRDSPTTDTQYF,.,TRBV10-3,TRBJ2-3,.
CASSPPGGDEQFF,few,TRBV18,TRBJ2-1,.
CSAPRTGVKDTQYF,.,TRBV20-1,TRBJ2-3,TRBD1
CASSLEMIRADTQYF,.,TRBV7-2,TRBJ2-3,.
CKAGELGTDTQYF,.,TRBV28,TRBJ2-3,TRBD2
CASSQAYSLIVNGYTF,few,TRBV14,TRBJ1-2,.
CASSPQTEGNQPQHF,few,TRBV18,TRBJ1-5,.
CASSLAASYNSPLHF,.,TRBV12-3/TRBV12-4,TRBJ1-6,.
CASIQGGDNEQFF,few,TRBV28,TRBJ2-1,.
CSARDSGSDYGYTF,many,TRBV20-1,TRBJ1-2,.
CSARGDRLNYNEQFF,many,TRBV20-1,TRBJ2-1,TRBD1
CASSSTGGAQETQYF,few,TRBV7-3,TRBJ2-5,TRBD1
CASSPPSSTEAFF,.,TRBV18,TRBJ1-1,.
CASSLAARLASADTQYF,few,TRBV7-2,TRBJ2-3,TRBD2
CASSQDRGALGEAFF,many,TRBV4-1,TRBJ1-1,.